The 31 T cell receptor beta chains listed next were all sequenced from one sample in a study of blood T cell repertoires in COVID-19. Profiling relied on immunoSEQ multiplex PCR, and the TCRdb table lists in-frame clones only, not all of them. The sample lists under 300,000 clones; around 80% were seen once. The sample was peripheral blood. These TCRs come from a woman in her 40s with active or convalescent COVID-19.

This clone has ten or more counts. The rearrangement joins TRBV5-1 to TRBJ2-2; 7 nucleotides match TRBD1. CDR1 is SGHRS, CDR2 YFSETQ, per germline. This CDR3 region has 16 residues. V shed 3 bases, J shed 1 base, and the junction held 6 bases outside the gene matches. The CDR3 DNA sequence: TGCGCCAGCAGCTGGACCCCAGGGGGGAACACCGGGGAGCTGTTTTTT. The encoded protein is CASSWTPGGNTGELFF.

The rearrangement uses TRBV2 and TRBJ1-5, with D maybe TRBD1 (5 bases). Per germline, CDR1 SNHLY and CDR2 FYNNEI. V lost 2 bases, J lost 3 bases, and 11 bases lay in between. CDR3 length equals 15 residues. CDR3 loop: CASSEQGSTNQPQHF. The CDR3 DNA reads as TGTGCCAGCAGTGAACAGGGATCTACCAATCAGCCCCAGCATTTT. The complete variable domain, with remaining parts taken from reference TRBV2 and TRBJ1-5, reads EPEVTQTPSHQVTQMGQEVILRCVPISNHLYFYWYRQILGQKVEFLVSFYNNEISEKSEIFDDQFSVERPDGSNFTLKIRSTKLEDSAMYFCASSEQGSTNQPQHFGDGTRLSIL.

In its sample, this clone was seen a few times. The chain joins TRBV28 to TRBJ1-5; the D gene is possibly TRBD1 (6 bases). Trimming cost V 8 bases and J 9 bases, with 32 bases left between them. The CDR3 totals 18 residues. CDR1 is MDHEN and CDR2 is SYDVKM in the germline V gene. The CDR3 DNA reads TGTGCCAGCTGCCCTTTAACAACCTGGACAGAATGGGGATGGCCCCAGCATTTT. Encoded protein: CASCPLTTWTEWGWPQHF.

The chain uses TRBV5-1 and TRBJ2-3, with 7 positions matching TRBD2. From germline, CDR1 is SGHRS and CDR2 YFSETQ. The CDR3 sequence is 15 residues long. V shed 0 bases and J 3 bases; nucleotides not matched to a gene: 4. The CDR3 loop reads CASSLAMGGTDTQYF. The CDR3 DNA follows: TGCGCCAGCAGCTTGGCCATGGGGGGGACAGATACGCAGTATTTT.

The chain links TRBV30 to TRBJ2-6; weak D call: TRBD2 (5 bases). The V end was cut by 2 bases, the J end by 0 bases, with 8 bases between. Per germline, CDR1 GTSNPN and CDR2 SVGIG (reference sequence). This CDR3 spans 15 amino acids. The CDR3 is CAWSPSPSGANVLTF. Here the CDR3 DNA reads TGTGCCTGGAGTCCTAGCCCCTCTGGGGCCAACGTCCTGACTTTC.

In its sample, this clone was seen once. The chain carries TRBV7-3 and TRBJ1-6; 7 nucleotides align to TRBD1. V shed 6 bases and J 6 bases; nucleotides not matched to a gene: 5. The CDR3 loop spans 14 amino acids. The germline V gene has CDR1 SGHTA and CDR2 FQGTGA. CDR3 nucleotide sequence: TGTGCCAGCAGGAAGGGACAGAGTAATTCACCCCTCCACTTT. This translates into CASRKGQSNSPLHF.

The V and J genes are TRBV28 and TRBJ1-2, with 8 bases lining up with TRBD1. CDR1 MDHEN and CDR2 SYDVKM come from the germline V gene. V lost 2 bases, J lost 7 bases, and 6 bases stayed unmatched. This CDR3 is built from 14 residues. CDR3 bases: TGTGCCAGCAGTTTAAGGACAGGGAGGCTTGGCTACACCTTC. It codes for CASSLRTGRLGYTF.

This chain joins TRBV21-1 and TRBJ2-5; the D call of TRBD2 is as the table states it, not checked on the DNA. TRBV21-1 is an annotated pseudogene. The length of the CDR3 is 15 residues. The CDR3 is CASSKEAGETETQYF. The CDR3 DNA follows: TGTGCCAGCAGCAAAGAGGCGGGCGAAACAGAGACCCAGTACTTC.

In its sample, this clone was seen once. This chain connects TRBV11-1 to TRBJ2-5, with unresolved D. CDR3 length: 13 residues. The ends were cut back, 3 bases at V and 1 base at J, with 6 bases in the middle. Germline V lookup: CDR1 SGHAT, CDR2 FQDESV (reference sequence). The CDR3 DNA reads TGTGCCAGCAGCTTCGCCGGCCAAGAGACCCAGTACTTC. Its translation: CASSFAGQETQYF.

This clone has just one count. The J gene is TRBJ2-2, the V gene TRBV5-4, with D possibly being TRBD1 (6 bases). This CDR3 has 16 residues. Per germline, CDR1 SGHNT and CDR2 YYREEE (reference sequence). V lost 4 bases and J lost 2, with 15 bases in between. The CDR3 region is CASSTQDSVNTGELFF. In DNA, the CDR3 is TGTGCCAGCAGCACCCAGGACAGCGTTAACACCGGGGAGCTGTTTTTT.

In its sample, this clone was seen a few times. V and J are TRBV18 and TRBJ1-2; the D gene is possibly TRBD1 (6 bases). V was shortened by 2 bases and J by 7 bases, with 11 bases between the two germline ends. The CDR3 extends over 13 amino acids. CDR1 and CDR2 from the germline V gene are KGHSH and LQKENI. The CDR3 DNA follows: TGTGCCAGCTCACCAGGAAGGGGGACTGGCTACACCTTC. Translation: CASSPGRGTGYTF.

The rearrangement uses TRBV5-6 and TRBJ2-7; unclear D gene. The CDR3 runs to 12 residues. Germline CDR1 reads SGHDT; CDR2 reads YYEEEE. Deletions cut 0 bases from V and 6 bases from J, with 7 bases between. The CDR3, as DNA: TGTGCCAGCAGCTTGGCTTCTCCCGAGCAGTACTTC. This encodes CASSLASPEQYF.

The rearrangement joins TRBV7-9 to TRBJ2-1; 7 nucleotides agree with TRBD2. J lost 3 bases, V lost 5 bases, and 4 bases had no gene match. Germline V gene sequence: CDR1 SEHNR, CDR2 FQNEAQ (reference sequence). The CDR3 is made up of 14 amino acids. In DNA form, the CDR3 reads TGTGCCAGCAGCCGGGGGGACGTCTACAATGAGCAGTTCTTC. This gives the protein CASSRGDVYNEQFF.

The J gene is TRBJ1-6, the V gene TRBV11-1, with D possibly TRBD1 on 5 matching bases. The CDR3 is 14 amino acids. Germline lookup yields CDR1 SGHAT and CDR2 FQDESV (reference sequence). With 1 base removed from V and 10 bases from J, the gap between germline ends came to 11 bases. This CDR3 reads CASSLEAGGSPLHF. The CDR3 nucleotides are TGTGCCAGCAGCTTAGAGGCCGGGGGGTCACCCCTCCACTTT.

The chain has TRBV5-4 and TRBJ2-7, with 8 bases lining up with TRBD2. The germline gives CDR1 SGHNT, CDR2 YYREEE (reference sequence). The CDR3 has 14 amino acids. The J segment lost 5 bases and the V segment lost 0 bases, leaving 4 bases of the junction unmatched. The CDR3 DNA reads as TGTGCCAGCAGCTTGGCGGGGGGGCCTGACGAGCAGTACTTC. This codes for CASSLAGGPDEQYF. The full variable domain, with the rest looked up from reference TRBV5-4 and TRBJ2-7, is ETGVTQSPTHLIKTRGQQVTLRCSSQSGHNTVSWYQQALGQGPQFIFQYYREEENGRGNFPPRFSGLQFPNYSSELNVNALELDDSALYLCASSLAGGPDEQYFGPGTRLTVT.

The chain links TRBV5-1 to TRBJ2-3; 9 bases are a match to TRBD2. V lost 5 bases and J lost 3; bases outside the gene matches: 4. Germline CDR1 is SGHRS and CDR2 is YFSETQ. There are 14 residues in the CDR3. This chain's CDR3 is CASRAGGETDTQYF. The CDR3 DNA reads as TGCGCCAGCAGAGCGGGGGGCGAAACAGATACGCAGTATTTT.

The rearrangement joins TRBV11-2 to TRBJ1-1; no clear D gene. Trimming took off 0 bases at V and 0 bases at J, with 14 bases between the two ends. CDR3 length equals 17 residues. Per the germline V gene, CDR1 is SGHAT and CDR2 is FQNNGV. In DNA form, the CDR3 reads TGTGCCAGCAGCTTAGATCTCGGAGGAGGCATGAACACTGAAGCTTTCTTT. Translation: CASSLDLGGGMNTEAFF.

The J gene is TRBJ2-2, the V gene TRBV10-3, with D possibly matching TRBD1 (5 bases). Germline V gene data show CDR1 as ENHRY and CDR2 as SYGVKD. This CDR3 spans 15 amino acids. V was clipped by 1 base and J by 1 base, with 7 bases between them. The CDR3 spells CAISEWQGNTGELFF. CDR3 coding DNA: TGTGCCATCAGTGAGTGGCAGGGGAACACCGGGGAGCTGTTTTTT.

The chain uses TRBV15 and TRBJ2-2, with 7 nucleotides matching TRBD1. With V trimmed by 4 bases and J by 2 bases, 4 bases remained unmatched. Germline lookup yields CDR1 LNHNV and CDR2 YYDKDF (reference sequence). The CDR3 length is 15 residues. The CDR3 nucleotides read TGTGCCACCAGCACGGGACAGCCCAACACCGGGGAGCTGTTTTTT. It translates to CATSTGQPNTGELFF. Looking up the rest from reference TRBV15 and TRBJ2-2 gives the full variable domain: DAMVIQNPRYQVTQFGKPVTLSCSQTLNHNVMYWYQQKSSQAPKLLFHYYDKDFNNEADTPDNFQSRRPNTSFCFLDIRSPGLGDTAMYLCATSTGQPNTGELFFGEGSRLTVL.

This chain uses TRBV11-1 with TRBJ2-5; 8 nucleotides agree with TRBD2. There are 14 residues in the CDR3. Germline-derived CDR1 and CDR2 are SGHAT and FQDESV (reference sequence). J lost 3 bases, V lost 5 bases, and 5 bases had no gene match. The CDR3 sequence: CASSQRGKEETQYF. The DNA of the CDR3 is TGTGCCAGCAGCCAGCGGGGGAAAGAAGAGACCCAGTACTTC.

This clone has a single count. The chain carries TRBV6-1 and TRBJ2-7; 12 nucleotides align to TRBD2. The germline CDR1 and CDR2 sequences are MNHNS and SASEGT. The CDR3 is 15 residues long. The ends lost 2 bases at V and 1 base at J; junction bases unmatched: 0. The CDR3 here is CASSELAGGSYEQYF. Here the CDR3 DNA reads TGTGCCAGCAGTGAACTAGCGGGGGGGTCCTACGAGCAGTACTTC.

The chain recombines TRBV5-6 with TRBJ2-7; 10 bases align to TRBD1. V was pared by 5 bases and J by 3 bases, with 11 bases of the junction left unmatched. Germline V CDR1 and CDR2: SGHDT, YYEEEE. The CDR3 runs 16 residues. CDR3 region: CASSSLDRGDGYEQYF. The CDR3 nucleotides read TGTGCCAGCAGTTCTCTGGACAGGGGGGATGGCTACGAGCAGTACTTC.

This clone has just a few counts. Within the sample, other DNA sequences also encode this same CDR3. V is TRBV2 and J is TRBJ1-1; D not certain. Trimming pared 1 base from V and 5 bases from J, leaving 8 bases between. Germline CDR1 reads SNHLY; CDR2 reads FYNNEI. The CDR3 loop spans 13 amino acids. This CDR3 reads CASSEVRGTEAFF. The DNA of the CDR3 is TGTGCCAGCAGTGAAGTGCGGGGAACTGAAGCTTTCTTT.

A single count supports this clone. This sequence joins TRBV3-1 (or the pseudogene TRBV3-2) and TRBJ1-1, with D perhaps TRBD1 (5 bases). Germline values: CDR1 LGHDT, CDR2 YNNKEL (reference sequence). The CDR3 has 13 amino acids. With 0 bases removed from V and 3 bases from J, the gap between germline ends came to 5 bases. DNA of the CDR3: TGTGCCAGCAGCCAAGAGACAGACACTGAAGCTTTCTTT. Its protein product is CASSQETDTEAFF.

The DNA for the CDR3 is TGCGCCAGCTCTCAGGGGCCGACCTCCTACGAGCAGTACTTC. Amino acid sequence: CASSQGPTSYEQYF. This chain links TRBV4-1 with TRBJ2-7; weak D call: TRBD1 (6 bases). Per the germline V gene, CDR1 is MGHRA and CDR2 is YSYEKL. V was shortened by 8 bases and J by 0 bases, with 14 bases between the two germline ends. This CDR3 has 14 amino acids.

This clone turned up a few times. The chain joins TRBV7-2 to TRBJ2-3, with 9 bases that match TRBD1. Germline loops: CDR1 SGHTA, CDR2 FQGNSA. The CDR3 is made up of 15 amino acids. V was clipped by 4 bases and J by 6 bases; unmatched bases: 8. In nucleotides, the CDR3 is TGTGCCAGCAGCTCGACAGGGGGAGTGTTCGATACGCAGTATTTT. Translated: CASSSTGGVFDTQYF.

The genes are TRBV5-5 and TRBJ1-2, with 10 bases aligning to TRBD1. J was trimmed by 4 bases and V by 0 bases; bases with no gene match: 6. There are 16 residues in the CDR3. Germline CDR1 and CDR2: SGHKS and YYEKEE (reference sequence). CDR3: CASSLAPGQGFYGYTF. CDR3 DNA sequence: TGTGCCAGCAGCTTGGCCCCGGGACAGGGGTTCTATGGCTACACCTTC.

The V and J genes are TRBV6-5 and TRBJ1-5; no definite D call. The ends were cut back, 2 bases at V and 3 bases at J, with 8 bases in the middle. Germline V gene sequence: CDR1 MNHEY, CDR2 SVGAGI. This CDR3 has 14 residues. CDR3 residues: CASSYLGTNQPQHF. The CDR3 nucleotides read TGTGCCAGCAGTTACCTCGGTACCAATCAGCCCCAGCATTTT.

V and J are TRBV7-2 and TRBJ1-4; unclear D gene. Germline V gene data show CDR1 as SGHTA and CDR2 as FQGNSA. V dropped 4 bases and J dropped 8 bases, with 20 bases sitting between them. The CDR3 extends over 16 amino acids. The CDR3 sequence is CASSSDAWRKGEKLFF. The CDR3 DNA reads as TGTGCCAGCAGCTCTGATGCATGGAGGAAAGGCGAAAAACTGTTTTTT.

The chain employs TRBV15 and TRBJ1-1, with no clear D. CDR3 size: 15 residues. CDR1 is LNHNV, CDR2 YYDKDF, per germline (reference sequence). Trimming cost V 1 base and J 0 bases, with 9 bases left between them. For the CDR3, the DNA is TGTGCCACCAGCAGAGGTGGCCCCATGAACACTGAAGCTTTCTTT. It is translated as CATSRGGPMNTEAFF.

This sequence joins TRBV9 and TRBJ1-2, with 8 bases fitting TRBD1. This CDR3 is built from 13 residues. Per the germline V gene, CDR1 is SGDLS and CDR2 is YYNGEE. Trimming took 2 bases from V and 8 from J; bases not matched to a gene: 5. CDR3 coding DNA: TGTGCCAGCAGCGTCTCACAGGGGGGCGGCTACACCTTC. As protein: CASSVSQGGGYTF.